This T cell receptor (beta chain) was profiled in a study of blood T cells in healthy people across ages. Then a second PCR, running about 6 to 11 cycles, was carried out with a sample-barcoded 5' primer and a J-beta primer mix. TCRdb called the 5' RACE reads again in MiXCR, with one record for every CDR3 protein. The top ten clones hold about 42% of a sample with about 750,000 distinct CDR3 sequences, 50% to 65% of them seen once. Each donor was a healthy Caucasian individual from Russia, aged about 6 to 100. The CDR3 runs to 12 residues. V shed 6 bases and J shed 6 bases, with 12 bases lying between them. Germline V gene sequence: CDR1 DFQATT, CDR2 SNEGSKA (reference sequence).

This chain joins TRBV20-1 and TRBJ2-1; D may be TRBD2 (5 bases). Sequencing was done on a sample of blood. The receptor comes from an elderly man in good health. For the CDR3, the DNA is TGCAGTGCCTTCTTAGCGACCAATGAGCAGTTCTTC. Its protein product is CSAFLATNEQFF.